These 20 T cell receptor beta chains were all obtained from the same sample, sequenced in a study of response to subunit inactivated influenza vaccine. One entry per CDR3 protein, called by TCRdb with MiXCR from the RT-PCR reads. Of about 620,000 distinct CDR3 sequences listed, roughly 12% were seen once; the top ten hold approximately 10%. The sample also formed part of further work on T cells expressing NK-cell markers. That work contributes: Making the TCR beta cDNA relied on 5'RACE template switching with UMIs.

The specimen was PBMCs from blood, collected on the day of vaccination. Receptor source: a man aged 45-65 years who received an inactivated influenza vaccine.

This CDR3 reads CASSSRANTDTQYF. CDR3 DNA: TGTGCCAGCAGCTCCCGGGCCAACACAGATACGCAGTATTTT. The rearrangement joins TRBV7-2 to TRBJ2-3; D ambiguous. CDR1 and CDR2 (germline): SGHTA, FQGNSA. CDR3 length: 14 residues. The germline V and J ends were trimmed by 4 bases and 2 bases, with 10 bases remaining between them.

This clonotype was detected only a few times. This chain links TRBV5-1 with TRBJ1-1; no reliable D call. The V gene lost 4 bases and the J gene lost 4 bases, with 17 bases spanning the gap. The CDR3 consists of 15 residues. From germline, CDR1 is SGHRS and CDR2 YFSETQ. CDR3 sequence: CASSPLMAEGTEAFF. CDR3 nucleotide sequence: TGCGCCAGCAGCCCCCTGATGGCGGAGGGCACTGAAGCTTTCTTT.

The V call is TRBV5-1, the J call TRBJ2-5; 7 positions agree with TRBD1. CDR1 and CDR2 (germline): SGHRS, YFSETQ. The CDR3 is 12 residues long. J was trimmed by 5 bases and V by 5 bases; bases with no gene match: 3. CDR3 nucleotides: TGCGCCAGCAGTACAGGGGTGGAGACCCAGTACTTC. Translated, it gives CASSTGVETQYF.

The sample holds a few counts of this clonotype. This chain connects TRBV5-1 to TRBJ2-5; tentatively, D is TRBD1 (5 bases). CDR1 is SGHRS, CDR2 YFSETQ, per germline. CDR3 length equals 13 residues. Between the trimmed V and J ends, which lost 5 bases and 0 bases, there was a span of 8 bases. CDR3 sequence: CASRWGNQETQYF. The CDR3 coding sequence is TGCGCCAGCAGATGGGGCAACCAAGAGACCCAGTACTTC.

This clonotype was seen more than once but under ten times. The chain combines TRBV20-1 with TRBJ2-7, with 7 bases matching TRBD2. V lost 7 bases, J lost 3 bases, and 3 bases stayed unmatched. In germline, CDR1 is DFQATT, CDR2 SNEGSKA (reference sequence). This CDR3 is built from 11 residues. The CDR3 here is CSGRGVYEQYF. DNA for the CDR3: TGCAGTGGACGGGGGGTCTACGAGCAGTACTTC.

This clonotype was seen more than once but under ten times. The CDR3 spells CASSYSLKRGLYNEQFF. The CDR3 region has the DNA TGTGCCAGCAGTTACTCTTTAAAGCGGGGACTCTACAATGAGCAGTTCTTC. The chain joins TRBV6-5 to TRBJ2-1; TRBD2 matches 7 bases. V trimming: 0 bases; J trimming: 3 bases; junction bases outside the gene matches: 8. The CDR3 covers 17 residues. In germline, CDR1 is MNHEY, CDR2 SVGAGI.

The chain has TRBV20-1 and TRBJ2-7; 11 nucleotides match TRBD1. The V gene's germline CDR1 is DFQATT and CDR2 SNEGSKA (reference sequence). The CDR3 runs 14 residues. V lost 6 bases, J lost 0 bases, and 4 bases stayed unmatched. The CDR3 DNA follows: TGCAGTGCGGACAGGGGGCGTCCCTCCTACGAGCAGTACTTC. It encodes CSADRGRPSYEQYF.

This clonotype occurred a few times. This rearrangement joins TRBV5-5 to TRBJ1-3; D is unresolved. Germline CDR1 and CDR2: SGHKS and YYEKEE (reference sequence). The CDR3 spans 15 residues. Between the trimmed V and J ends, which lost 3 bases and 0 bases, there was a span of 10 bases. CDR3 sequence reads: CASSWTGNSGNTIYF. The DNA for the CDR3 is TGTGCCAGCAGCTGGACCGGGAACTCTGGAAACACCATATATTTT.

The chain carries TRBV27 and TRBJ2-5, with 7 bases matching TRBD2. Trimming at V came to 3 bases and at J to 5 bases, leaving 6 bases not matched to a gene. This CDR3 has 14 residues. Germline V gene sequence: CDR1 MNHEY, CDR2 SMNVEV (reference sequence). The CDR3 region has the DNA TGTGCCAGCAGTTTGGGCGGGGGAGCGGAGACCCAGTACTTC. Its protein product is CASSLGGGAETQYF.

This clonotype was observed at least ten times. J is TRBJ2-7 and V is TRBV29-1; the match to TRBD1 covers 9 bases. CDR3 length: 13 residues. V trimming: 6 bases; J trimming: 1 base; junction bases outside the gene matches: 4. In germline, CDR1 is SQVTM, CDR2 ANQGSEA. The CDR3 DNA reads as TGCAGCGTGGGGACAGGGTCTTCCTACGAGCAGTACTTC. This sequence encodes CSVGTGSSYEQYF.

This clonotype was seen a handful of times. The chain couples TRBV20-1 to TRBJ2-1; D remains unclear. Trimming removed 6 bases at V and 8 bases at J, with 14 bases between. The CDR3 length is 12 residues. CDR1 and CDR2 (germline): DFQATT, SNEGSKA (reference sequence). CDR3 sequence (DNA): TGCAGTGCCCCGGACCTGGGCCATGAGCAGTTCTTC. It yields the protein CSAPDLGHEQFF.

The CDR3 bases are TGTGCTAGTGGTCACCAGGGACTGTCAAATACGCAGTATTTT. Translation: CASGHQGLSNTQYF. V is TRBV12-5 and J is TRBJ2-3, with D possibly being TRBD2 (6 bases). Per germline, CDR1 LGHNT and CDR2 FRNRAP. V was trimmed by 5 bases and J by 7 bases, leaving 16 bases between them. This CDR3 has 14 amino acids.

V and J are TRBV20-1 and TRBJ2-7; no definite D call. From germline, CDR1 is DFQATT and CDR2 SNEGSKA (reference sequence). This CDR3 is 11 amino acids long. With 7 bases removed from V and 2 bases from J, the gap between germline ends came to 9 bases. The CDR3 nucleotides read TGCAGTGGTACGGATGCCTACGAGCAGTACTTC. The encoded protein is CSGTDAYEQYF.

The chain couples TRBV6-5 to TRBJ2-3, with D uncertain. V lost 8 bases and J 9 bases, leaving 15 bases between the germline ends. The CDR3 length is 12 residues. From germline, CDR1 is MNHEY and CDR2 SVGAGI. CDR3 DNA: TGTGCCAGCGGGCTATATAGTGGGACGCAGTATTTT. Translation: CASGLYSGTQYF.

The sample holds many counts of this clonotype. CDR3 sequence reads: CASSSETGAGNTIYF. The CDR3 DNA sequence: TGTGCCAGCAGCTCAGAGACAGGGGCTGGAAACACCATATATTTT. This chain joins TRBV7-2 and TRBJ1-3; 8 nucleotides line up with TRBD1. This CDR3 spans 15 amino acids. V lost 4 bases and J lost 2; bases outside the gene matches: 4. CDR1 and CDR2 (germline): SGHTA, FQGNSA.

This clonotype has only a few counts. The chain is built from TRBV4-1 and TRBJ1-5; D is unresolved. V was clipped by 0 bases and J by 4 bases, with 13 bases between them. Germline assignment: CDR1 MGHRA and CDR2 YSYEKL. The CDR3 consists of 16 residues. CDR3 nucleotide sequence: TGCGCCAGCAGCCAAGATGGCGGTAGGGTTAATCAGCCCCAGCATTTT. It yields the protein CASSQDGGRVNQPQHF.

This clonotype has more than one count but fewer than ten. The rearrangement links TRBV20-1 to TRBJ2-5; D not resolved. V lost 0 bases and J 5 bases, leaving 13 bases between the germline ends. CDR3 size: 14 residues. CDR1 and CDR2 from the germline V gene are DFQATT and SNEGSKA (reference sequence). The CDR3 nucleotides are TGCAGTGCTAGAGATCTGGCGGCAGAGGAGACCCAGTACTTC. Translating it yields CSARDLAAEETQYF.

Many counts were recorded for this clonotype. This chain links TRBV12-3 or TRBV12-4 with TRBJ2-2; 12 positions agree with TRBD1. V was pared by 5 bases and J by 6 bases, with 4 bases of the junction left unmatched. The CDR3 loop spans 15 amino acids. CDR3 loop: CASSPRDRGPGELFF. The CDR3 DNA sequence: TGTGCCAGCAGTCCCCGGGACAGGGGGCCCGGGGAGCTGTTTTTT.

A few counts support this clonotype. The rearrangement links TRBV20-1 to TRBJ1-5, with 7 positions matching TRBD1. The CDR3 sequence is 14 residues long. The V gene end was trimmed by 5 bases and the J gene end by 3 bases; junction bases not matched to a gene: 7. Germline loops: CDR1 DFQATT, CDR2 SNEGSKA (reference sequence). The CDR3, as DNA: TGCAGTGCTCAAGGGACAGTCCACAATCAGCCCCAGCATTTT. As protein: CSAQGTVHNQPQHF.

This clonotype turned up a few times. This chain links TRBV4-3 with TRBJ2-4; tentative D call: TRBD2 (6 bases). Germline CDR1 reads LGHNA; CDR2 reads YSLEER. CDR3 length equals 14 residues. V was pared by 1 base and J by 7 bases, with 11 bases between. CDR3 in DNA: TGCGCCAGCAGCCAAGTAACGGAGGGGAACATTCAGTACTTC. Translation gives CASSQVTEGNIQYF.